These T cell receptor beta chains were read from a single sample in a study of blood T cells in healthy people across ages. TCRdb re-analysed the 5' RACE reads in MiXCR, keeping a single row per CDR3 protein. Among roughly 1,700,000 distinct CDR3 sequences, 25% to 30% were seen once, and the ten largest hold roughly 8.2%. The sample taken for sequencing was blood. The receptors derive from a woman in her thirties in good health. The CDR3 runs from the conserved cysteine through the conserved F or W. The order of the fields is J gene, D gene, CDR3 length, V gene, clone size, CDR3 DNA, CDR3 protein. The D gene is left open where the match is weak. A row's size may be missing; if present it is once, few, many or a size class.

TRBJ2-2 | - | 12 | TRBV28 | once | TGTGCCACTTCCACACTAGTGCAGGAGCTGTTTTTT | CATSTLVQELFF
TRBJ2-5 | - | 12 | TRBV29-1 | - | TGCAGCGTTCGAGACGAGGGGAAGACCCAGTACTTC | CSVRDEGKTQYF
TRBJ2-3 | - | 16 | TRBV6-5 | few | TGTGCCAGCAGGTGGTCGGAAGAATCTAGCACGGATACGCAGTATTTT | CASRWSEESSTDTQYF
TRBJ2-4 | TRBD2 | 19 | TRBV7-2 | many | TGTGCCAGCAGCTTACGGGATGGGCGAGCGGGAGGCTCGAGGGACATTCAGTACTTC | CASSLRDGRAGGSRDIQYF
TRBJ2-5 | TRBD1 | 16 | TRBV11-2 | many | TGTGCCAGCAGGTCTCCCAGGACAGGGGGGACGGAGACCCAGTACTTC | CASRSPRTGGTETQYF
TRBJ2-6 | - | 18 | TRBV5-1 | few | TGCGCCAGCAGCTTGTCCACGTATCAAAACTCTGGGGCCAACGTCCTGACTTTC | CASSLSTYQNSGANVLTF
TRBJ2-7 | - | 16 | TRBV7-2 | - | TGTGCCAGCAGCCGTTCCCGGTACAGGGTCACCTACGAGCAGTACTTC | CASSRSRYRVTYEQYF
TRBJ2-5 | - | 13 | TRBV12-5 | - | TGTGTTAGTGGACCAGGGTACCAAGAGACCCAGTACTTC | CVSGPGYQETQYF
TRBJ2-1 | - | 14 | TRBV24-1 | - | TGTGTCACCAGTGCCAGACTTGGGGGGAGGGAGCAGTTCTTC | CVTSARLGGREQFF
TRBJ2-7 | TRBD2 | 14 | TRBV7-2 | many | TGTGCCAGCAGCCCTGGGGACTACGCTGGGGAGCAGTACTTC | CASSPGDYAGEQYF
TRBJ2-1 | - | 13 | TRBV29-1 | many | TGCAGCGTTGAAGAAATTATGGGTACTGAGCAGTTCTTC | CSVEEIMGTEQFF
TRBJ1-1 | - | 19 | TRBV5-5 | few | TGTGCCAGCAGCCGGGACCATGAGGGGGGGGCGATGATGAACACTGAAGCTTTCTTT | CASSRDHEGGAMMNTEAFF
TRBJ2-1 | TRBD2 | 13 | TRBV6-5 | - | TGTGCCAGCGGACTAGCGGGATTGAGTGAGCAGTTCTTC | CASGLAGLSEQFF
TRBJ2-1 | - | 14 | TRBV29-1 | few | TGCAGCGGGGGGGGCCTTCGCTCCTACAATGAGCAGTTCTTC | CSGGGLRSYNEQFF
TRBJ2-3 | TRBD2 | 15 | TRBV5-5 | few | TGTGCCAGCAGCCTAAGTCGACTAGCGGGGGCTACGCAGTATTTT | CASSLSRLAGATQYF
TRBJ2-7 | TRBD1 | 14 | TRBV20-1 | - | TGCAGTTTAGGGACGGGACAGGGAGTCTACGAGCAGTACTTC | CSLGTGQGVYEQYF
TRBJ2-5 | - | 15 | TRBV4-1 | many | TGCGCCAGCAGCCAAGAAGGGGGGGGCGACGAGACCCAGTACTTC | CASSQEGGGDETQYF
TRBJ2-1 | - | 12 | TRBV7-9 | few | TGTGCCAGCAGCGCCCCGGACAATGAGCAGTTCTTC | CASSAPDNEQFF
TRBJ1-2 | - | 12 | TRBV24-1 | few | TGTGCCACCAGTTCCGGCTCCGTCGGCTACACCTTC | CATSSGSVGYTF
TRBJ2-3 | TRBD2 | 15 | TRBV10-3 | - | TGTGCCATCAGTGTTGCGGGGGTCGTCACAGATACGCAGTATTTT | CAISVAGVVTDTQYF
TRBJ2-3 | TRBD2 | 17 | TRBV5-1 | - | TGCGCCAGCAGCCGGGAGGGGCGGCGCGATCTATTAGATACGCAGTATTTT | CASSREGRRDLLDTQYF
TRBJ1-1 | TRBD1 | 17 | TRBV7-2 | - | TGTGCCAGCAGCTCCGGGACAGGGGGAGATAGGAGGACTGAAGCTTTCTTT | CASSSGTGGDRRTEAFF
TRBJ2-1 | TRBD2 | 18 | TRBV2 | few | TGTGCCAGCAGCCGAGGGACTAGCGGGGGGGATTACTACAATGAGCAGTTCTTC | CASSRGTSGGDYYNEQFF
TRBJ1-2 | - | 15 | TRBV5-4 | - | TGTGCCAGCAGCTTGCCGGGACGAGCTAACTATGGCTACACCTTC | CASSLPGRANYGYTF
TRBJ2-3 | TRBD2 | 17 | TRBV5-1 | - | TGCGCCAGCAGCTTGGGAAGCGGGGGGGCCGGCACAGATACGCAGTATTTT | CASSLGSGGAGTDTQYF
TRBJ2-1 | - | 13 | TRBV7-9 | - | TGTGCCAGCAGCTTTGTGGGAGGAGCTGAGCAGTTCTTC | CASSFVGGAEQFF
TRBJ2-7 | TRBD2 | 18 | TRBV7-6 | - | TGTGCCAGCAGCTTCGGAGGACTAGCGGGGGGAAGCTCCTACGAGCAGTACTTC | CASSFGGLAGGSSYEQYF
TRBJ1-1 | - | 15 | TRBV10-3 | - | TGTGCCATCAGTGAGTCAGGGGGGGAAAACACTGAAGCTTTCTTT | CAISESGGENTEAFF
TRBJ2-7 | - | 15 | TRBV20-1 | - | TGCAGTGCAGTGGGGAAGGAGACCCTTTCCTACGAGCAGTACTTC | CSAVGKETLSYEQYF
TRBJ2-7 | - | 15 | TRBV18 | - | TGTGCCAGCTCTTCAATCGCGGGACAGTACGACGAGCAGTACTTC | CASSSIAGQYDEQYF
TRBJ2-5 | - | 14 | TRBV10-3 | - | TGTGCCATCAGTGAGAGGCAGGGGCTAGAGACCCAGTACTTC | CAISERQGLETQYF
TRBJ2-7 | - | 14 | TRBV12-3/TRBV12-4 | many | TGTGCCAGCAGTTTGGTGGGGAGTATGCACGAGCAGTACTTC | CASSLVGSMHEQYF